The clone carrying this T cell receptor beta chain was seen a few times. Its antigen remains unidentified. These data belong to a study of T-cell reconstitution after alpha-beta-depleted transplantation in children. General observations from the study: Surviving recipient T cells and thymic progenitors underlay high day-60 TCRbeta diversity in some patients.

The CDR3 is 16 residues long. Germline assignment: CDR1 MNHNS and CDR2 SASEGT. V was shortened by 3 bases and J by 2 bases, with 14 bases between the two germline ends. Molecular barcoding with unique molecular identifiers was used for the TCRbeta library. TCRdb redid the calling of the PCR reads with MiXCR, one entry per CDR3 protein. The sample lists approximately 1,000,000 distinct CDR3 sequences, roughly 29% occurring once. This sequence was found in a boy younger than two who had a stem cell transplant for SCID, so the T cells may come from the graft donor. Sequences were derived from PBMCs, mostly from graft donor cells, sampled 360 days after TCRalphabeta/CD19-depleted stem cell transplant. The rearrangement links TRBV6-1 to TRBJ1-3; the D is unclear. CDR3 nucleotides: TGTGCCAGCAGTGACAGTGGCGGTTACGCTGGAAACACCATATATTTT. It codes for CASSDSGGYAGNTIYF.